These T cell receptor beta chains were read from a single sample in a study of blood T cell repertoires in COVID-19. TCRdb's copy holds only in-frame clones and misses some; the assay was immunoSEQ multiplex PCR. The repertoire includes approximately 240,000 clones, 84% of them detected once, and approximately 5.1% sits in the top ten. Sequencing used peripheral blood. The receptors stem from a woman aged 55-69 years who had recovered from COVID-19. Each CDR3 is given with its conserved first and last residue. A D gene is named only where the DNA matches it firmly. A clone size is listed for some rows: how often the clone was seen (once, few, many), or a class if it is expanded.

clone_size,v_call,d_call,j_call,cdr3_nt,cdr3_aa
NA,TRBV7-9,TRBD1,TRBJ1-5,TGTGCCAGCAGTTTCACAGGGGACAATCAGCCCCAGCATTTT,CASSFTGDNQPQHF
NA,TRBV9,TRBD2,TRBJ2-1,TGTGCCAGCAGCGTAGGTAGCGGGGGGGACTCCTACAATGAGCAGTTCTTC,CASSVGSGGDSYNEQFF
once,TRBV21-1,NA,TRBJ1-1,TGTGCCAGCAGCAAAGAGGCCCACGGGTCTGAAGCTTTCTTT,CASSKEAHGSEAFF
NA,TRBV30,NA,TRBJ1-3,TGTGCCTGGAGGGGCCCGGGATCGGGAAACACCATATATTTT,CAWRGPGSGNTIYF
NA,TRBV5-4,TRBD2,TRBJ2-2,TGTGCCAGCACTATTTGGGTAGCGGGCTACACCGGGGAGCTGTTTTTT,CASTIWVAGYTGELFF
NA,TRBV24-1,NA,TRBJ2-7,TGTGCCACCAGGGGGGACGGGAGCCCCTACGAGCAGTACTTC,CATRGDGSPYEQYF
NA,TRBV6-5,NA,TRBJ2-7,TGTGCCAGCAGCCAATACCAGGGACATAGCTACGAGCAGTACTTC,CASSQYQGHSYEQYF
once,TRBV5-1,TRBD2,TRBJ2-7,TGCGCCAGCCGCTTTCGGACTAGCGGGGGCTATGAGCAGTACTTC,CASRFRTSGGYEQYF
few,TRBV11-2,NA,TRBJ1-2,TGTGCCAGCAGCGACACAGGGTATGGCTACACCTTC,CASSDTGYGYTF
NA,TRBV11-2,TRBD1,TRBJ1-2,TGTGCCAGCAGCTTCCGCTGGGACAGCTATGGCTACACCTTC,CASSFRWDSYGYTF
NA,TRBV15,NA,TRBJ2-3,TGTGCCACCAGCAGGGCTAGGGGGAGCACAGATACGCAGTATTTT,CATSRARGSTDTQYF
NA,TRBV19,NA,TRBJ1-3,TGTGCCAGTAGTATGGATTCGGGCTCTGGAAACACCATATATTTT,CASSMDSGSGNTIYF
once,TRBV18,TRBD1,TRBJ1-4,TGTGCCAGCTCACAAACAGGGGTGCCTAATGAAAAACTGTTTTTT,CASSQTGVPNEKLFF
NA,TRBV7-8,NA,TRBJ2-5,TGTGCCAGCAGAGAGATTCGGGGAGCGGAGACCCAGTACTTC,CASREIRGAETQYF
NA,TRBV30,TRBD1,TRBJ1-2,TGTGCCTGGAGCTCTGACAGGGGTTTTCGAGGCTACACCTTC,CAWSSDRGFRGYTF
NA,TRBV7-8,NA,TRBJ1-2,TGTGCCAGCAGCTTGGGGGCTCGAAATTATGGCTACACCTTC,CASSLGARNYGYTF
NA,TRBV19,TRBD1,TRBJ2-1,TGTGCCAGTAGGACGACAGGGCTCTCCTACAATGAGCAGTTCTTC,CASRTTGLSYNEQFF
once,TRBV3-1/TRBV3-2,TRBD2,TRBJ2-2,TGTGCCAGCAGCCATTTCTCTAGCGGGGGGGCTGACGGGGAGCTGTTTTTT,CASSHFSSGGADGELFF
NA,TRBV24-1,TRBD2,TRBJ2-2,TGTGCCACCAGTGATTCTAGCGGAGATATCGGGGAGCTGTTTTTT,CATSDSSGDIGELFF
NA,TRBV30,TRBD1,TRBJ1-6,TGTGCCTGGAGTCTCCCCGACAGGGAGAATTCACCCCTCCACTTT,CAWSLPDRENSPLHF
many,TRBV7-8,NA,TRBJ2-7,TGTGCCAGCAGCTTAGCTACTGTAGGGACACTACGCTCCGAGCAGTACTTC,CASSLATVGTLRSEQYF
NA,TRBV7-3,TRBD2,TRBJ2-3,TGTGCCAGCGGGGCTAGCGGATTTAGCACAGATACGCAGTATTTT,CASGASGFSTDTQYF
NA,TRBV4-1,NA,TRBJ1-5,TGCGCCAGCAGCCAAGGGCTGCCCTTTAGCAATCAGCCCCAGCATTTT,CASSQGLPFSNQPQHF
few,TRBV7-2,NA,TRBJ2-3,TGTGCCAGAAGTTCGAGCGGGCGGGGTAGAACAGATACGCAGTATTTT,CARSSSGRGRTDTQYF
NA,TRBV30,NA,TRBJ1-2,TGTGCCTGGAAACCGGACAGCTACTATGGCTACACCTTC,CAWKPDSYYGYTF
NA,TRBV4-3,NA,TRBJ1-1,TGCGCCAGCAGCCAAGAGAGGGACACGGTTGCTTTCTTT,CASSQERDTVAFF
NA,TRBV10-3,TRBD1,TRBJ2-7,TGTGCCATCAGTGCGGGACAGTTCTACGAGCAGTACTTC,CAISAGQFYEQYF
NA,TRBV9,NA,TRBJ2-7,TGTGCCAGCAGCGAATACAACGAGAGGGAGCAGTACTTC,CASSEYNEREQYF
NA,TRBV5-1,TRBD1,TRBJ1-2,TGCGCCAGCAGCCAGGGGACAGGGGTATATGGCTACACCTTC,CASSQGTGVYGYTF
once,TRBV5-1,NA,TRBJ2-7,TGCGCCAGCAGCGACCCGGGGGACGAGCAGTACTTC,CASSDPGDEQYF
few,TRBV11-2,NA,TRBJ2-5,TGTGCCAGCAGCTCCTACGGGAGAGCCGAGACCCAGTACTTC,CASSSYGRAETQYF
NA,TRBV4-1,NA,TRBJ1-2,TGCGCCAGCAGCCCTTTAGAGGGCGCGTTCTATGGCTACACCTTC,CASSPLEGAFYGYTF
NA,TRBV6-5,TRBD1,TRBJ1-2,TGTGCCAGCAGACTACAGGGGCCGGATGGCTACACCTTC,CASRLQGPDGYTF
NA,TRBV18,TRBD1,TRBJ1-6,TGTGCCAGCTCCTCGGACAGGGATTCACCCCTCCACTTT,CASSSDRDSPLHF
NA,TRBV19,TRBD1,TRBJ1-3,TGTGCCAGTAGTATTGGGACAGCCGACTCTGGAAACACCATATATTTT,CASSIGTADSGNTIYF
NA,TRBV7-7,NA,TRBJ2-1,TGTGCTAGCAGCTCCGGACCTAGCAGAGAGCAGTTCTTC,CASSSGPSREQFF
few,TRBV12-3/TRBV12-4,NA,TRBJ2-1,TGTGCCAGCAGTTTAGCCAGCTACAATGAGCAGTTCTTC,CASSLASYNEQFF
NA,TRBV30,TRBD1,TRBJ2-1,TGTGCCTGGAGCGTCTCAGGGACAGGAAGCTTGTACAATGAGCAGTTCTTC,CAWSVSGTGSLYNEQFF
NA,TRBV30,NA,TRBJ1-2,TGTGCCTGGAGTTCGGGGGATGACTATGGCTACACCTTC,CAWSSGDDYGYTF
NA,TRBV7-9,NA,TRBJ2-7,TGTGCCGTCGAATCGGGTGCCGAGCAGTACTTC,CAVESGAEQYF
NA,TRBV30,TRBD2,TRBJ2-3,TGTGCCTGGCGGCGGGGGAGCACAGATACGCAGTATTTT,CAWRRGSTDTQYF
NA,TRBV2,NA,TRBJ2-7,TGTGCCAGTTATACTCCGGTCTCCTACGAGCAGTACTTC,CASYTPVSYEQYF
NA,TRBV5-1,TRBD2,TRBJ2-3,TGCGCCAGCAGGAGAATAGCGGGGCCTAGCACAGATACGCAGTATTTT,CASRRIAGPSTDTQYF
NA,TRBV11-2,TRBD1,TRBJ2-7,TGTGCCAGCAGCGAGGGGACAGGGGGCGACGAGCAGTACTTC,CASSEGTGGDEQYF
NA,TRBV3-1/TRBV3-2,TRBD1,TRBJ1-2,TGTGCCAGCAGCCAATATAACTCTGCAGGGGGCGATGGCTACACCTTC,CASSQYNSAGGDGYTF
NA,TRBV6-1,NA,TRBJ1-2,TGTGCCAGCAGTGAAGAGGACAGCCTCTATGGCTACACCTTC,CASSEEDSLYGYTF
NA,TRBV7-8,TRBD2,TRBJ2-5,TGTGCCAGCAGCTTAGCTAGGACTAGTAGGGAGACCCAGTACTTC,CASSLARTSRETQYF
NA,TRBV12-5,NA,TRBJ2-1,TGTGCTAGTGGTTTGGGCCCTGGGCGGGGAATAAGCTCCTACAATGAGCAGTTCTTC,CASGLGPGRGISSYNEQFF
NA,TRBV2,NA,TRBJ1-2,TGTGCCAGCACTGGGGGCGGAATGATTACCTTC,CASTGGGMITF
few,TRBV10-3,NA,TRBJ2-1,TGTGCCGCCGGGGGATCCTACAATGAGCAGTTCTTC,CAAGGSYNEQFF
NA,TRBV2,NA,TRBJ2-5,TGTGCCAGCAGTCCGGGGAGCCAAAAAGAGACCCAGTACTTC,CASSPGSQKETQYF
NA,TRBV7-6,NA,TRBJ1-1,TGTGCCAGCAGCTTATTCCGTTTCGCTGAAGCTTTCTTT,CASSLFRFAEAFF
NA,TRBV6-6,NA,TRBJ2-5,TGTGCCAGCAGTTACGGGACCCCGGGAGTTACCCAGTACTTC,CASSYGTPGVTQYF
NA,TRBV6-5,NA,TRBJ1-2,TGTGCCAGCAGTTTAGTCGGCTATGGCTACACCTTC,CASSLVGYGYTF